This T cell receptor beta chain originates from a study of cytomegalovirus exposure and HLA in healthy donors. Study findings and constraints: According to a later analysis, most TCR beta chains associated with CMV appeared HLA-restricted. In an earlier analysis, productive rearrangement rates for most beta V segments clustered near 87% or 30%.

Researchers ran the PCR with 60 Vbeta and 13 Jbeta primers. Method: immunoSEQ multiplex PCR; TCRdb's copy keeps in-frame clones and lacks some. The table records some 180,000 clones, 75% to 85% of them present only once. The CDR3 runs to 14 residues. Germline V gene lookup returns CDR1 LNHDA and CDR2 SQIVND (reference sequence). With V trimmed by 6 bases and J by 7 bases, 7 bases remained unmatched. Details on this clone: Its antigen remains unknown.

The source of this sequence is a woman in her sixties in good health and CMV-seropositive. Sequencing input: PBMCs. The chain couples TRBV19 to TRBJ1-4; 8 bases match TRBD1. The CDR3 is CASRSDRGSEKLFF. The DNA for the CDR3 is TGTGCCAGTAGATCCGACAGGGGATCTGAAAAACTGTTTTTT.